This entry lists 21 T cell receptor beta chains sequenced from one sample in a study of CD8 T cells in ankylosing spondylitis. TCRdb reprocessed the 5' RACE reads via MiXCR and lists one record per CDR3 protein. The table has some 130,000 distinct CDR3 sequences, 7% to 8% seen once. The sequencing sample was made of blood, either unsorted or a sorted T cell fraction (not recorded which). These receptors all come from a female donor with ankylosing spondylitis or in good health (not recorded which).

In this sample, this clonotype turned up many times. The rearrangement links TRBV20-1 to TRBJ2-7; D gene ambiguous. The CDR3 is made up of 12 amino acids. Germline lookup yields CDR1 DFQATT and CDR2 SNEGSKA (reference sequence). V lost 3 bases and J 2 bases, leaving 8 bases between the germline ends. CDR3 bases: TGCAGTGCTAGTCCCCGCACCTACGAGCAGTACTTC. Translation gives CSASPRTYEQYF.

This clonotype has a handful of counts. The chain links TRBV12-3 or TRBV12-4 to TRBJ1-4; maybe TRBD1 (6 bases). The V end was cut by 4 bases, the J end by 5 bases, with 17 bases between. This CDR3 comprises 16 residues. The CDR3 sequence is CASSSYHQGLNEKLFF. The CDR3 bases are TGTGCCAGCAGTTCCTACCATCAGGGGTTAAATGAAAAACTGTTTTTT.

This clonotype appeared many times. The chain combines TRBV9 with TRBJ2-1; the D gene is possibly TRBD1 (5 bases). Germline CDR1 and CDR2: SGDLS and YYNGEE. The CDR3 is 13 amino acids. Trimming shortened V by 3 bases and J by 7 bases, and 11 bases separated the two germline ends. The CDR3 nucleotides read TGTGCCAGCAGCGGACTCGACAGAAATGAGCAGTTCTTC. Its translation is CASSGLDRNEQFF.

In its sample, this clonotype was seen many times. The rearrangement links TRBV20-1 to TRBJ2-1; possible D gene TRBD2, 6 bases. The CDR3 has 13 residues. V lost 3 bases and J 8 bases, leaving 14 bases between the germline ends. Germline CDR1 and CDR2: DFQATT and SNEGSKA (reference sequence). The CDR3 DNA follows: TGCAGTGCTAGTAGTGGTTGGGAGGATGAGCAGTTCTTC. Its protein is CSASSGWEDEQFF.

This clonotype was picked up many times. The chain recombines TRBV20-1 with TRBJ1-6, with TRBD1 identical over 9 bases. V gave up 0 bases and J gave up 6 bases; unmatched junction bases: 12. CDR1 is DFQATT, CDR2 SNEGSKA, per germline (reference sequence). The CDR3 extends over 18 amino acids. Here the CDR3 reads CSARDRGDRVGFNSPLHF. The CDR3 DNA follows: TGCAGTGCTAGAGATCGGGGGGACAGGGTCGGTTTTAATTCACCCCTCCACTTT.

This clonotype was detected ten times or more. V gene TRBV7-9 combines with J gene TRBJ2-4; 11 nucleotides line up with TRBD1. CDR1 and CDR2 (germline): SEHNR, FQNEAQ (reference sequence). The CDR3 has 15 residues. The V and J ends lost 1 base and 8 bases, in that order; junction bases with no gene match: 4. This CDR3 is CASSLGTGGTDIQYF. DNA of the CDR3: TGTGCCAGCAGCTTAGGGACAGGGGGCACTGACATTCAGTACTTC.

This clonotype occurred many times. The chain recombines TRBV5-1 with TRBJ1-3; D is unclear. Trimming removed 5 bases from V and 0 bases from J, with 12 bases in between. In germline, CDR1 is SGHRS, CDR2 YFSETQ. CDR3 length equals 15 residues. The CDR3 region has the DNA TGCGCCAGCAGTTTTGACGGCTACTCTGGAAACACCATATATTTT. Translated: CASSFDGYSGNTIYF.

This clonotype was recorded at least ten times. The gene calls are TRBV3-1 and TRBJ2-1; D gene unclear. The germline V and J ends were trimmed by 5 bases and 0 bases, with 17 bases remaining between them. The CDR3 has 17 amino acids. Germline CDR1 LGHDT, CDR2 YNNKEL (reference sequence). The CDR3 DNA sequence: TGTGCCAGCAGCTCACCCCCCGGATCAAGCTCCTACAATGAGCAGTTCTTC. It encodes CASSSPPGSSSYNEQFF.

The rearrangement joins TRBV18 to TRBJ2-1; perhaps TRBD1 as D (6 bases). The CDR3 is 14 amino acids. The germline V gene has CDR1 KGHSH and CDR2 LQKENI. Deletions cut 6 bases from V and 7 bases from J, with 16 bases between. The CDR3 protein is CASSLAPGENEQFF. DNA for the CDR3: TGTGCCAGCTCCCTTGCGCCAGGGGAAAATGAGCAGTTCTTC. Variable domain in full (rest from reference TRBV18 and TRBJ2-1): NAGVMQNPRHLVRRRGQEARLRCSPMKGHSHVYWYRQLPEEGLKFMVYLQKENIIDESGMPKERFSAEFPKEGPSILRIQQVVRGDSAAYFCASSLAPGENEQFFGPGTRLTVL.

This clonotype was recorded many times. The chain couples TRBV4-3 to TRBJ1-1, with TRBD1 matching over 8 bases. This CDR3 region has 15 residues. Losses at the gene ends were 4 bases for V and 2 bases for J; bases not matched to a gene: 6. Germline V gene lookup returns CDR1 LGHNA and CDR2 YSLEER. CDR3 coding DNA: TGCGCCAGCAGCCCGGGACAGGTATTTAACACTGAAGCTTTCTTT. Translation gives CASSPGQVFNTEAFF.

This clonotype was seen more than once but under ten times. The chain recombines TRBV7-9 with TRBJ2-5; maybe TRBD2 (6 bases). This CDR3 is 16 amino acids long. Germline CDR1 reads SEHNR; CDR2 reads FQNEAQ (reference sequence). The V and J ends lost 5 bases and 2 bases respectively, with 18 bases between them. The CDR3 spells CASSPRGEWQQETQYF. The CDR3 nucleotides are TGTGCCAGCAGCCCTCGCGGGGAGTGGCAACAAGAGACCCAGTACTTC. The whole variable domain, filled in from reference TRBV7-9 and TRBJ2-5, reads DTGVSQNPRHKITKRGQNVTFRCDPISEHNRLYWYRQTLGQGPEFLTYFQNEAQLEKSRLLSDRFSAERPKGSFSTLEIQRTEQGDSAMYLCASSPRGEWQQETQYFGPGTRLLVL.

This clonotype was recorded many times. The chain combines TRBV2 with TRBJ1-4; D possibly corresponds to TRBD1 (6 bases). The CDR3 has 15 amino acids. Germline CDR1 and CDR2: SNHLY and FYNNEI. The V end lost 4 bases, the J end lost 0 bases, and 9 bases lay between the germline ends. CDR3 protein: CASSGRTATNEKLFF. Written as DNA, the CDR3 is TGTGCCAGCAGTGGGAGGACAGCAACTAATGAAAAACTGTTTTTT. Variable domain in full (rest from reference TRBV2 and TRBJ1-4): EPEVTQTPSHQVTQMGQEVILRCVPISNHLYFYWYRQILGQKVEFLVSFYNNEISEKSEIFDDQFSVERPDGSNFTLKIRSTKLEDSAMYFCASSGRTATNEKLFFGSGTQLSVL.

This clonotype was observed many times. As DNA, the CDR3 is TGTGCCAGCAGTGAGGGGGGGCGGACCGGGGAGCTGTTTTTT. Translation: CASSEGGRTGELFF. The chain combines TRBV6-1 with TRBJ2-2; possible D gene TRBD2, 7 bases. V lost 3 bases and J lost 5, with 10 bases in between. Germline V CDR1 and CDR2: MNHNS, SASEGT. CDR3 length: 14 amino acids.

This clonotype was detected many times. The rearrangement uses TRBV3-1 and TRBJ2-1; D remains unclear. CDR3 length: 14 amino acids. The germline CDR1 and CDR2 sequences are LGHDT and YNNKEL (reference sequence). V gave up 3 bases and J gave up 3 bases, with 9 bases separating them. The CDR3 here is CASSHRTDYNEQFF. CDR3 coding DNA: TGTGCCAGCAGCCATCGAACGGACTACAATGAGCAGTTCTTC.

The chain couples TRBV6-1 to TRBJ1-5, with D uncertain. The CDR3 is 15 amino acids. Trimming shortened V by 5 bases and J by 0 bases, and 11 bases separated the two germline ends. Germline CDR1 reads MNHNS; CDR2 reads SASEGT. The CDR3 sequence is CASSRTSDSNQPQHF. In DNA form, the CDR3 reads TGTGCCAGCAGTAGGACGTCAGATAGCAATCAGCCCCAGCATTTT.

The table lists this clonotype with many counts. The CDR3 DNA reads as TGTGCCAGTAGCCGACAGGATAATCAGCCCCAGCATTTT. Translation gives CASSRQDNQPQHF. The chain couples TRBV19 to TRBJ1-5, with D tentatively TRBD1 (6 bases). Per the germline V gene, CDR1 is LNHDA and CDR2 is SQIVND (reference sequence). V dropped 6 bases and J dropped 4 bases, with 10 bases sitting between them. The CDR3 consists of 13 residues.

Details on this clonotype: This may stem from a read error, because a much larger clone lies one nucleotide away. This chain joins TRBV2 and TRBJ2-7; D is uncertain. The CDR3 is made up of 13 amino acids. Germline lookup yields CDR1 SNHLY and CDR2 FYNNEI. The CDR3 reads CVSSVRLAYEQYF. Written as DNA, the CDR3 is TGTGTCAGCAGTGTGAGGCTCGCCTACGAGCAGTACTTC. The full variable domain, completed using reference TRBV2 and TRBJ2-7, is EPEVTQTPSHQVTQMGQEVILRCVPISNHLYFYWYRQILGQKVEFLVSFYNNEISEKSEIFDDQFSVERPDGSNFTLKIRSTKLEDSAMYFCVSSVRLAYEQYFGPGTRLTVT.

This clonotype has at least ten counts. The chain employs TRBV6-2 or TRBV6-3 and TRBJ1-1, with 8 bases that match TRBD1. After removal of 4 bases from V and 5 bases from J, the junction contained 12 bases not matched to a gene. Germline V gene lookup returns CDR1 MNHEY and CDR2 SVGEGT. The length of the CDR3 is 16 residues. The CDR3 DNA is TGTGCCAGCAGTTCAGGGAAGACAGGGGTGGCGACTGAAGCTTTCTTT. Translated, it gives CASSSGKTGVATEAFF.

Many counts were recorded for this clonotype. CDR3 coding DNA: TGTGCCAGCAGCTCCTCCCTGACTAGCGTAGAGACCCAGTACTTC. Its translation is CASSSSLTSVETQYF. The chain joins TRBV7-6 to TRBJ2-5; 8 nucleotides line up with TRBD2. Looked up from germline, CDR1 is SGHVS and CDR2 is FNYEAQ. V lost 4 bases, J lost 4 bases, and 8 bases stayed unmatched. The CDR3 extends over 15 amino acids.

V usage is TRBV7-6 and J usage is TRBJ1-3; no clear D gene. From germline, CDR1 is SGHVS and CDR2 FNYEAQ. The CDR3 has 17 amino acids. Trimming stripped 1 base from V and 0 bases from J, with 13 bases between. In nucleotides, the CDR3 is TGTGCCAGCAGCTTAGTAAGCAGCCGGAGCTCTGGAAACACCATATATTTT. Encoded protein: CASSLVSSRSSGNTIYF.

This clonotype occurred many times. The chain has TRBV2 and TRBJ1-1; 9 nucleotides match TRBD1. V shed 6 bases, J shed 4 bases, and the junction held 3 bases outside the gene matches. Germline values: CDR1 SNHLY, CDR2 FYNNEI. CDR3 size: 13 residues. The CDR3 reads CASRVGQGTEAFF. The CDR3 DNA follows: TGTGCCAGCAGGGTGGGACAGGGCACTGAAGCTTTCTTT.